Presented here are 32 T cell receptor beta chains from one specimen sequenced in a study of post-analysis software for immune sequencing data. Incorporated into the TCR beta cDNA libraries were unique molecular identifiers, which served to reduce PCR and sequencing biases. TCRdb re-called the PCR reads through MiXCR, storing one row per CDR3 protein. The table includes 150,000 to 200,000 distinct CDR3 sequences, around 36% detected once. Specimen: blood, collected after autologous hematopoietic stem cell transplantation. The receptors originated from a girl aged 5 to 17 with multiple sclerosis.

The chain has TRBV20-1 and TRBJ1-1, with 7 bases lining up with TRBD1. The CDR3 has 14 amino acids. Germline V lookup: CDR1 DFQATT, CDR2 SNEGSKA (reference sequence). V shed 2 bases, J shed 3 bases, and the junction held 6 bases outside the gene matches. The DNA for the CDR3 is TGCAGTGCTAGAATACCGGGACAGCACACTGAAGCTTTCTTT. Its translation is CSARIPGQHTEAFF.

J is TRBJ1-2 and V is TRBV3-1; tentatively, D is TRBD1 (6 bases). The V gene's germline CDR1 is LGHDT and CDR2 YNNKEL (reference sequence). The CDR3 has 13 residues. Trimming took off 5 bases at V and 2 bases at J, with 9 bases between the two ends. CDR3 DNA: TGTGCCAGCAGCGTACAGGGAAACTATGGCTACACCTTC. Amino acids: CASSVQGNYGYTF.

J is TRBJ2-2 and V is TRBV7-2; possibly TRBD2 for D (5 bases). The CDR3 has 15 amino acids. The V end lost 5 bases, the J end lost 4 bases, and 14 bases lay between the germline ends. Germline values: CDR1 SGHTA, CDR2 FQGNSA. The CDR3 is CASSPNPEATGELFF. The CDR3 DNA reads TGTGCCAGCAGCCCCAACCCGGAGGCCACCGGGGAGCTGTTTTTT. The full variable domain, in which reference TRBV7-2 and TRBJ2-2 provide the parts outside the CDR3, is GAGVSQSPSNKVTEKGKDVELRCDPISGHTALYWYRQSLGQGLEFLIYFQGNSAPDKSGLPSDRFSAERTGGSVSTLTIQRTQQEDSAVYLCASSPNPEATGELFFGEGSRLTVL.

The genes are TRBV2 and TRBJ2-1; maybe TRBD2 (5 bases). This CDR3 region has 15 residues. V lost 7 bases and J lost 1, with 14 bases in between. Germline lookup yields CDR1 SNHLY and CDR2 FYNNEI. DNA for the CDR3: TGTGCCAGCATCATGGGAGTTCTATCCTACAATGAGCAGTTCTTC. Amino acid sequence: CASIMGVLSYNEQFF.

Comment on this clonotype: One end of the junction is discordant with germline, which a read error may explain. The CDR3 bases are TGCAGTGCCCGCGACAGATCCTACGAGCGGTACTTC. It encodes CSARDRSYERYF. V and J are TRBV20-1 and TRBJ2-7, with D possibly TRBD1 on 5 matching bases. This CDR3 is 12 amino acids long. Per germline, CDR1 DFQATT and CDR2 SNEGSKA (reference sequence).

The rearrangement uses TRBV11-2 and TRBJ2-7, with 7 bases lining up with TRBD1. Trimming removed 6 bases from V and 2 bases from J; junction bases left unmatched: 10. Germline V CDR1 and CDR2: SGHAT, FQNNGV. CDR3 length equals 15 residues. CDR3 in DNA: TGTGCCAGCAGTCGCGACAGGGTGGAGGCCTACGAGCAGTACTTC. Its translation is CASSRDRVEAYEQYF.

The CDR3 spells CASSFLRGSYNEQFF. As DNA, the CDR3 is TGTGCCAGCAGTTTTCTTAGAGGCTCCTACAATGAGCAGTTCTTC. The V call is TRBV12-3 or TRBV12-4, the J call TRBJ2-1; D is uncertain. This CDR3 is built from 15 residues. Between the trimmed V and J ends, which lost 3 bases and 0 bases, there was a span of 9 bases.

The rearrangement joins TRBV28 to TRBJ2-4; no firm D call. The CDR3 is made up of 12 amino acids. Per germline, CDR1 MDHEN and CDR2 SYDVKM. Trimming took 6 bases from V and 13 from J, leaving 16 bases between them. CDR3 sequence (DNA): TGTGCCAGCAGCTCCCTACGCGGTGAGCAGTACTTC. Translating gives CASSSLRGEQYF.

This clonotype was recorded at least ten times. DNA of the CDR3: TGCAGCGTTGAGGGTCCGGGAGATGAAAAACTGTTTTTT. Amino acids: CSVEGPGDEKLFF. This rearrangement joins TRBV29-1 to TRBJ1-4; D call uncertain. Germline V gives CDR1 SQVTM, CDR2 ANQGSEA. Trimming cost V 3 bases and J 6 bases, with 11 bases left between them. This CDR3 region has 13 residues.

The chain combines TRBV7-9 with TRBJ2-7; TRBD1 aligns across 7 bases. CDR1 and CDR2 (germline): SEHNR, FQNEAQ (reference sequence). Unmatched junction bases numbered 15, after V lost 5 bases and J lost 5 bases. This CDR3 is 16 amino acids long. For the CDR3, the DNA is TGTGCCAGCAGCCCTACTCCGGGACAGATAAGCCACGAGCAGTACTTC. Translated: CASSPTPGQISHEQYF.

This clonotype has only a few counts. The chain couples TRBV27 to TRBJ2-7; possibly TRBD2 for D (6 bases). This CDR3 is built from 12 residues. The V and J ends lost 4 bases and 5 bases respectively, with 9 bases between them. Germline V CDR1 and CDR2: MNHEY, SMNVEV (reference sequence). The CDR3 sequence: CASSSGLNEQYF. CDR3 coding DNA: TGTGCCAGCAGTTCAGGACTAAACGAGCAGTACTTC.

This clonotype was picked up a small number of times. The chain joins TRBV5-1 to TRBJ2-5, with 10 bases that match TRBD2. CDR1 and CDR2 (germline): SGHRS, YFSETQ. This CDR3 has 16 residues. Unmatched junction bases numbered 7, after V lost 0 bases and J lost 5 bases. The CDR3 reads CASSLEASGRTETQYF. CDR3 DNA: TGCGCCAGCAGCTTGGAGGCTAGCGGGAGAACGGAGACCCAGTACTTC.

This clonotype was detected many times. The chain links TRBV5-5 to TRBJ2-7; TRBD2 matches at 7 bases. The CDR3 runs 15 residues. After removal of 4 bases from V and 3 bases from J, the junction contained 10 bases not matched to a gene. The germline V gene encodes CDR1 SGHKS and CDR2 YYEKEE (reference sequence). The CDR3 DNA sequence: TGTGCCAGCAGCCCTGGACTAGGAGGGGTCTACGAGCAGTACTTC. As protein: CASSPGLGGVYEQYF.

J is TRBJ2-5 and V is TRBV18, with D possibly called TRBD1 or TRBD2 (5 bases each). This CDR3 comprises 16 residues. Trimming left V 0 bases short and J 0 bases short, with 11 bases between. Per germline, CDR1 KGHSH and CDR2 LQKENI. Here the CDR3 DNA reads TGTGCCAGCTCACCACCCCGAGGGGCTGACCAAGAGACCCAGTACTTC. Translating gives CASSPPRGADQETQYF.

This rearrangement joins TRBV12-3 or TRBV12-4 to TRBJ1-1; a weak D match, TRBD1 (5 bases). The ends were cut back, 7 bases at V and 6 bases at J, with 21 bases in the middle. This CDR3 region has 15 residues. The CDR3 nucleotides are TGTGCCAGCAACCTTGGTGGGGCCGGGCTGTCTGAAGCTTTCTTT. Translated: CASNLGGAGLSEAFF.

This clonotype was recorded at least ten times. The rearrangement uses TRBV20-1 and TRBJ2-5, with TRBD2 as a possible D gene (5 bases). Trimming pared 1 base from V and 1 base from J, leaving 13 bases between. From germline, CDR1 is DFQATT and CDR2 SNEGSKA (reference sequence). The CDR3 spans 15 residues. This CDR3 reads CSARGSGLTQETQYF. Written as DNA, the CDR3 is TGCAGTGCTAGAGGGTCAGGACTTACCCAAGAGACCCAGTACTTC.

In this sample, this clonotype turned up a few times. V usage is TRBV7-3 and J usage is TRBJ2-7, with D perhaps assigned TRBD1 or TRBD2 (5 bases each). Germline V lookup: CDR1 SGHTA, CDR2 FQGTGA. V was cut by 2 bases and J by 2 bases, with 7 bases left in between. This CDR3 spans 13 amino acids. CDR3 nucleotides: TGTGCCAGCAGCTTAGGGACCGCCTACGAGCAGTACTTC. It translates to CASSLGTAYEQYF.

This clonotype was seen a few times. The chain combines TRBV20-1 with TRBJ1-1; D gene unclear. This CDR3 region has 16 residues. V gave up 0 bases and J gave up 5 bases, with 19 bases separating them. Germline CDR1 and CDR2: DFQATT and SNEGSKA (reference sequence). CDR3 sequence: CSARDLVGGFFTEAFF. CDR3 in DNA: TGCAGTGCTAGAGATCTCGTGGGAGGCTTTTTTACTGAAGCTTTCTTT.

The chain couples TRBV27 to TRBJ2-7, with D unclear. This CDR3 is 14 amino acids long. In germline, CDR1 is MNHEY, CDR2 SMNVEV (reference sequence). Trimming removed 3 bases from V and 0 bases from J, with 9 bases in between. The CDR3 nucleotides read TGTGCCAGCAGTTTGAGACGGGCCTCCTACGAGCAGTACTTC. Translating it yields CASSLRRASYEQYF.

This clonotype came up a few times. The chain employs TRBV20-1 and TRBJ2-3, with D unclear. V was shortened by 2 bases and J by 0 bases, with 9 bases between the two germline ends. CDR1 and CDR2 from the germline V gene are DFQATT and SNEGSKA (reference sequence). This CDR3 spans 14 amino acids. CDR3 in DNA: TGCAGTGCTAGACGGCCAACTAGCACAGATACGCAGTATTTT. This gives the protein CSARRPTSTDTQYF.

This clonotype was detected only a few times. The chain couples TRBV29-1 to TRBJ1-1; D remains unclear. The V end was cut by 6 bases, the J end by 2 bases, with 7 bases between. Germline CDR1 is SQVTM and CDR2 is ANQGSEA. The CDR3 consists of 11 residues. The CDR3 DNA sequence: TGCAGCGTGTCTTTTAACACTGAAGCTTTCTTT. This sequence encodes CSVSFNTEAFF.

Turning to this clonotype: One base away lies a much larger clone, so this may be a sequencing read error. CDR3 residues: CASSAGGRRYEQYF. For the CDR3, the DNA is TGTGCCAGCAGCGCGGGTGGAAGGCGCTACGAGCAGTACTTC. The chain joins TRBV6-5 to TRBJ2-4; possibly TRBD2 for D (5 bases). Matching the DNA end better, TRBJ2-7 makes the J call doubtful. This CDR3 is built from 14 residues. Germline CDR1 reads MNHEY; CDR2 reads SVGAGI.

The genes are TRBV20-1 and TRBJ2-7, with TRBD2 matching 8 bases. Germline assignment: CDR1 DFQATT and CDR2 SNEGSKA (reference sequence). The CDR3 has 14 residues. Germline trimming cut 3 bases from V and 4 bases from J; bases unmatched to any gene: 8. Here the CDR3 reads CSARGSGELYEQYF. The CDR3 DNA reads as TGCAGTGCTAGGGGTAGCGGGGAGCTATACGAGCAGTACTTC.

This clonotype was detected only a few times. CDR3 sequence (DNA): TGTGCCAGCAGCCCGAGACAGGTAACAGGGGCCAACGTCCTGACTTTC. It yields the protein CASSPRQVTGANVLTF. The rearrangement joins TRBV5-8 to TRBJ2-6; D perhaps matches TRBD1 (6 bases). The CDR3 extends over 16 amino acids. Germline V lookup: CDR1 SGHTS, CDR2 YDEGEE. The ends were cut back, 4 bases at V and 4 bases at J, with 15 bases in the middle.

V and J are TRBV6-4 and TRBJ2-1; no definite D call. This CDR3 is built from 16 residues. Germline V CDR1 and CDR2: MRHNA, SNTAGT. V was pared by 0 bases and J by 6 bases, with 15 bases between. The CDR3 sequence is CASSDSSRAPGNEQFF. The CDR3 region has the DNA TGTGCCAGCAGTGACTCTTCCCGGGCCCCGGGCAATGAGCAGTTCTTC.

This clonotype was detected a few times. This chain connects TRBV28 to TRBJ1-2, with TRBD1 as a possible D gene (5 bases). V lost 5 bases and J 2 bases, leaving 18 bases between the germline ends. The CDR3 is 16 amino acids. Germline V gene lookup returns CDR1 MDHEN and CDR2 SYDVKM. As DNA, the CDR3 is TGTGCCAGCAGTCCCGGGACCTTAAATTGGAACTATGGCTACACCTTC. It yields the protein CASSPGTLNWNYGYTF.

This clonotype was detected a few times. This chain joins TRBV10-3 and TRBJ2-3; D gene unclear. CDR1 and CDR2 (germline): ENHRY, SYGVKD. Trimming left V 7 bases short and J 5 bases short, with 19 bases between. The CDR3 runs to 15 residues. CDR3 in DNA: TGTGCCATCAATTTACGTGAACTACGGTTAGATACGCAGTATTTT. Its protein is CAINLRELRLDTQYF.

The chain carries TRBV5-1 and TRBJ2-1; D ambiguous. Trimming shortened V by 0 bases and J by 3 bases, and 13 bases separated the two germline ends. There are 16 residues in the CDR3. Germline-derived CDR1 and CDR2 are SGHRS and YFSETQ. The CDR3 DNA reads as TGCGCCAGCAGCTTGGCCCCGACGGGTGGCTACAATGAGCAGTTCTTC. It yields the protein CASSLAPTGGYNEQFF.

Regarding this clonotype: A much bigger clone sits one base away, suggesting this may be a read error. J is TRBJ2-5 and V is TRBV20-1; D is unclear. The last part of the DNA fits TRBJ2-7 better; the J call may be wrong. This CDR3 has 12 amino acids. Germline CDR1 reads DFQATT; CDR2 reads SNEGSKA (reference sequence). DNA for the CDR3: TGCAGTGCTAGAAGAGATAGCTACGAGCAGTACTTC. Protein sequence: CSARRDSYEQYF.

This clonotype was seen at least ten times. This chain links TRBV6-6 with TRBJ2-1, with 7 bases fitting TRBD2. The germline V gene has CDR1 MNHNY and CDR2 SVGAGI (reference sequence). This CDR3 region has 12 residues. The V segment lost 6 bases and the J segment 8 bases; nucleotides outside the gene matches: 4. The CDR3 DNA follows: TGTGCCAGCAGGGGAGGGCAGGATGAGCAGTTCTTC. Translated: CASRGGQDEQFF.

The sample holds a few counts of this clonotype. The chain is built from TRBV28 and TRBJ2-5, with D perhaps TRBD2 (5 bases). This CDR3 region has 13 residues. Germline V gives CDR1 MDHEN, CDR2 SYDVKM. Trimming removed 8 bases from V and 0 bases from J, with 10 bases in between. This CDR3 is CASDGRNQETQYF. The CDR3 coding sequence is TGTGCCAGCGATGGGAGAAACCAAGAGACCCAGTACTTC.

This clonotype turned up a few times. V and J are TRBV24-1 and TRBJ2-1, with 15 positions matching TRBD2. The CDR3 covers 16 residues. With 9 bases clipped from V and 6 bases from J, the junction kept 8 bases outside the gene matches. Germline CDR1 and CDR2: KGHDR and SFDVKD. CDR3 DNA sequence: TGTGCCACCGGACTAGCGGGAGGGCCAGTCGGCAATGAGCAGTTCTTC. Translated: CATGLAGGPVGNEQFF.